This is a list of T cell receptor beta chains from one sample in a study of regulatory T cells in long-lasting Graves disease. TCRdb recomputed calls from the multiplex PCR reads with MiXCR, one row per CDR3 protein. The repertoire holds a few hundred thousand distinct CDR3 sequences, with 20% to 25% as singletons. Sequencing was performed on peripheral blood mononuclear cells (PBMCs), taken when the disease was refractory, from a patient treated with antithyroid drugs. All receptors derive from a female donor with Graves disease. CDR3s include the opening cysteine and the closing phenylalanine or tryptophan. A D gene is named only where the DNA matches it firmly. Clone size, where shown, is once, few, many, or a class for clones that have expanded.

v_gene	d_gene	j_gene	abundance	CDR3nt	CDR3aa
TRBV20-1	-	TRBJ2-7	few	TGCAGTGCGGTGCAGACCTACGAGCAGTACTTC	CSAVQTYEQYF
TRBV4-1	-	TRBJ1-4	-	TGCGCCAGCAGCCAAGATAGGACCCAAGAAAAACTGTTTTTT	CASSQDRTQEKLFF
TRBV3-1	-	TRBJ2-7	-	TGTGCCAGCGAGGGGGTTACCTACGAGCAGTACTTC	CASEGVTYEQYF
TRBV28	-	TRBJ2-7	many	TGTGCCAGCAGTGCACGGGGCTCCTACGAGCAGTACTTC	CASSARGSYEQYF
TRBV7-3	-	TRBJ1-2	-	TGTGCCAGCAGCTTATCTGGGCGGGGAGTCTATGGCTACACCTTC	CASSLSGRGVYGYTF
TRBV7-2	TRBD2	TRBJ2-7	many	TGTGCCAGCAGCTTAACTGGCGGGAGGGCGGGCTACGAGCAGTACTTC	CASSLTGGRAGYEQYF
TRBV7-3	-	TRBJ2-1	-	TGTGCCAGCAGCTTATGGCGACTAGTGGGAGGAAGTGAGCAGTTCTTC	CASSLWRLVGGSEQFF
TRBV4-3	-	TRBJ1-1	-	TGCGCCAGCAGCCAAGTGACGGTTGCTGAAGCTTTCTTT	CASSQVTVAEAFF
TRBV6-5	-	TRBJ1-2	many	TGTGCCAGCAGTTCCTTTAACTATGGCTACACCTTC	CASSSFNYGYTF
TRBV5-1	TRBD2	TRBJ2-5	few	TGCGCCAGCAGCCAAGGACGACTAGCGGGACAAGAGACCCAGTACTTC	CASSQGRLAGQETQYF
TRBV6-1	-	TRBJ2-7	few	TGTGCCACCGAATTCGGGACATCCTCCTACGAGCAGTACTTC	CATEFGTSSYEQYF
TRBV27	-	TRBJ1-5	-	TGTGCCAGCAGTTTATACCCCGGCAATCAGCCCCAGCATTTT	CASSLYPGNQPQHF
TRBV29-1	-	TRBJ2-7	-	TGCAGCGTTGGTGACAGTCAATACGAGCAGTACTTC	CSVGDSQYEQYF
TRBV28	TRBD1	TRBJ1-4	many	TGTGCCAGCAGTTTACCGACACACAGGGGAGCGCAGTGGAATGAAAAACTGTTTTTT	CASSLPTHRGAQWNEKLFF
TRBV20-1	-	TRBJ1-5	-	TGCAGTGCTAGAGATCGCGGGTGGGTCGGCCAGCCCCAGCATTTT	CSARDRGWVGQPQHF
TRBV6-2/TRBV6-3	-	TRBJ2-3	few	TGTGCCAGCAGTTACCTCGGGACAGATACGCAGTATTTT	CASSYLGTDTQYF
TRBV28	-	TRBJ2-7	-	TGTGCCAGCGGCTACTACGAGCAGTACTTC	CASGYYEQYF
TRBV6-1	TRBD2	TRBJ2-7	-	TGTGCCAGCCGAATAAGCGGGAGGGCCCTAACCTACGAGCAGTACTTC	CASRISGRALTYEQYF
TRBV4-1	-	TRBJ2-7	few	TGCGCCAGCAGCCAAGATTTGGGGGGATTCTCCTACGAGCAGTACTTC	CASSQDLGGFSYEQYF
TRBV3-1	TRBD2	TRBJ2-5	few	TGTGCCAGCAGCCAAGATATTGTTCTAGCGGGTCGAAAAGAGACCCAGTACTTC	CASSQDIVLAGRKETQYF
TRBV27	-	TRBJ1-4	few	TGTGCCAGCAGTCCTTATCCCCCCACCAATGAAAAACTGTTTTTT	CASSPYPPTNEKLFF
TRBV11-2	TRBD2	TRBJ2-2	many	TGTGCCAGCAGCTTAGGTCCGGGACTAGCGGGCGGGGAGCTGTTTTTT	CASSLGPGLAGGELFF
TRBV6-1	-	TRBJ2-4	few	TGTGCCAGCAGACCCTTCGGGGCAGCAGCAAAAAACATTCAGTACTTC	CASRPFGAAAKNIQYF
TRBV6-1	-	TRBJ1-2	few	TGTGCCAGCAGCGAAAGTTGGGACCGCTACACCTTC	CASSESWDRYTF
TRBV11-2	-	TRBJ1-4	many	TGTGCCAGCAGCCCGGGACATACTAATGAAAAACTGTTTTTT	CASSPGHTNEKLFF
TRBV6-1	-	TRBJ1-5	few	TGTGCCAGCAGACCGCCAGGAATTAAGAGCAATCAGCCCCAGCATTTT	CASRPPGIKSNQPQHF
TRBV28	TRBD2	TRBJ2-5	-	TGTGCCAGCAGTTTACTCAGCGGGGAGCAGGAGACCCAGTACTTC	CASSLLSGEQETQYF
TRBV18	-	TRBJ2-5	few	TGTGCCAGCTCAACTACTAGCATGTCTGGGGAGACCCAGTACTTC	CASSTTSMSGETQYF
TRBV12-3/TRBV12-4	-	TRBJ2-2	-	TGTGCCAGCAGCCCCGCCGGCGGCTTCCGGGAGCTGTTTTTT	CASSPAGGFRELFF
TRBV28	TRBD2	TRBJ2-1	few	TGTGCCAGCAGATTGTCCGGGACTAGTGTCAATGAGCAGTTCTTC	CASRLSGTSVNEQFF
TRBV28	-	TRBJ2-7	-	TGTGCCAGCACCCTACCCGGAGGGGGCGGATACGAGCAGTACTTC	CASTLPGGGGYEQYF
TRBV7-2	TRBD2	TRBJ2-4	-	TGTGCCAGCAGCTTATTAGGACTAGAAAACATTCAGTACTTC	CASSLLGLENIQYF
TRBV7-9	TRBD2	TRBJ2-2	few	TGTGCCAGCAGCTCCCGGCGGGAGTACGGCGGGGAGCTGTTTTTT	CASSSRREYGGELFF
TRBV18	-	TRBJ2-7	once	TGTGCCAGCTCACAGGGAGCTGCCTACGAGCAGTACTTC	CASSQGAAYEQYF
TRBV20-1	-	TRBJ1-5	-	TGCAGTGCGACCACGTGGGGCGCCTGGAGCAATCAGCCCCAGCATTTT	CSATTWGAWSNQPQHF
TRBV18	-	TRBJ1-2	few	TGTGCCAGCTCAGAAACAGGAGGCTATGGCTACACCTTC	CASSETGGYGYTF
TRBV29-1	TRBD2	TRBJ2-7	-	TGCAGCGTTGAGTTAATAGCGGGAGGGTCTGAGCAGTACTTC	CSVELIAGGSEQYF
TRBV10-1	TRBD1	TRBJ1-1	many	TGCGCCAGCAGCCGGGGACAGCGGACTGAAGCTTTCTTT	CASSRGQRTEAFF
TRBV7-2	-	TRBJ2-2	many	TGTGCCAGCAGCTTAGGGGCGAACACCGGGGAGCTGTTTTTT	CASSLGANTGELFF
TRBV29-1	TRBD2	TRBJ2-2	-	TGCAGCGTCGGACTAGCGGGAAACACCGGGGAGCTGTTTTTT	CSVGLAGNTGELFF
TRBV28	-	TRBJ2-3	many	TGTGCCAGCAGTCTCCGAGACAGCCGCACAGATACGCAGTATTTT	CASSLRDSRTDTQYF
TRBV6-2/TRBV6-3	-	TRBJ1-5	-	TGTGCCAGCAGTTTGGGGGCGGCTCAGCCCCAGCATTTT	CASSLGAAQPQHF
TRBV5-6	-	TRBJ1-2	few	TGTGCCAGCAGCTTGGTAAAGGGAACCACATTCTATGGCTACACCTTC	CASSLVKGTTFYGYTF
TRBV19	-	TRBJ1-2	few	TGTGCCAGTAGTATTGGGGGTCCCCTTAACTATGGCTACACCTTC	CASSIGGPLNYGYTF
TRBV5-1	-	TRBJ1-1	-	TGCGCCAGCAGCTTGTTAGGGACACAGAACACTGAAGCTTTCTTT	CASSLLGTQNTEAFF
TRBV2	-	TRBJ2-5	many	TGTGCCGGACTCCGGGAACTAGATGAAGAGACCCAGTACTTC	CAGLRELDEETQYF
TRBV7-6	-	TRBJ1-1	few	TGTGCCAGCAGCTTTCGATCCGGGGGGATGAACACTGAAGCTTTCTTT	CASSFRSGGMNTEAFF
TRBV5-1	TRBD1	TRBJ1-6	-	TGCGCCAGCAGGCCTGGACAGGGAGTGGGTTCACCCCTCCACTTT	CASRPGQGVGSPLHF